The next 10 T cell receptor beta chains were all read from a single sample in a study of long-term antiretroviral therapy in people with HIV. The libraries were made with immunoSEQ v3.0 at survey level. Profiling relied on immunoSEQ multiplex PCR, and the TCRdb table lists in-frame clones only, not all of them. Of fewer than 30,000 clones listed, roughly 87% are singletons. The source was unsorted PBMCs, collected 1.8 years before starting antiretroviral therapy. The source of these receptors is a man aged 45-65 years with HIV.

The rearrangement uses TRBV5-4 and TRBJ1-2; D remains unclear. The V end lost 0 bases, the J end lost 7 bases, and 10 bases lay between the germline ends. The CDR3 is made up of 13 amino acids. CDR1 SGHNT and CDR2 YYREEE come from the germline V gene (reference sequence). In nucleotides, the CDR3 is TGTGCCAGCAGCTTGGGTGCTTTTGGTGGCTACACCTTC. Translation: CASSLGAFGGYTF.

This sequence joins TRBV4-1 and TRBJ2-1; 7 bases agree with TRBD2. The CDR3 extends over 17 amino acids. With 3 bases clipped from V and 5 bases from J, the junction kept 13 bases outside the gene matches. Germline CDR1 and CDR2: MGHRA and YSYEKL. The CDR3 DNA follows: TGCGCCAGCAGCCACCCCGTCGGGGGGATTGGGAACAATGAGCAGTTCTTC. Amino acids: CASSHPVGGIGNNEQFF.

J is TRBJ1-1 and V is TRBV6-6; 8 bases line up with TRBD1. Germline CDR1 MNHNY, CDR2 SVGAGI (reference sequence). The CDR3 has 16 residues. V gave up 6 bases and J gave up 4 bases; unmatched junction bases: 13. The CDR3 DNA follows: TGTGCCAGCAGACATTTTCGGACAGGGTATATCACTGAAGCTTTCTTT. Its translation is CASRHFRTGYITEAFF.

V usage is TRBV2 and J usage is TRBJ2-2; 8 bases are shared with TRBD2. CDR3 length equals 17 residues. Germline V gene sequence: CDR1 SNHLY, CDR2 FYNNEI. Unmatched junction bases numbered 13, after V lost 5 bases and J lost 5 bases. CDR3 amino acids: CASSIFISGRGTGELFF. Here the CDR3 DNA reads TGTGCCAGCAGTATATTTATCTCCGGGAGGGGGACCGGGGAGCTGTTTTTT.

The chain couples TRBV5-1 to TRBJ1-1; 8 nucleotides match TRBD1. This CDR3 comprises 15 residues. The trim removed 4 bases at V and 4 bases at J, leaving 9 bases unmatched. Germline CDR1 is SGHRS and CDR2 is YFSETQ. CDR3 loop: CASSISGGLVTEAFF. CDR3 bases: TGCGCCAGCAGCATATCAGGGGGCCTGGTCACTGAAGCTTTCTTT.

V and J are TRBV2 and TRBJ1-2, with D perhaps matching TRBD1 (6 bases). The CDR3 loop spans 16 amino acids. Trimming stripped 2 bases from V and 7 bases from J, with 20 bases between. Germline V gene lookup returns CDR1 SNHLY and CDR2 FYNNEI. As DNA, the CDR3 is TGTGCCAGCAGTGAACCCGGGGGGGCGCTTTTAAGTGGCTACACCTTC. It is translated as CASSEPGGALLSGYTF.

This clone turned up a few times. V usage is TRBV5-6 and J usage is TRBJ2-2, with 9 bases lining up with TRBD1. This CDR3 spans 16 amino acids. Germline CDR1 SGHDT, CDR2 YYEEEE. V lost 2 bases and J lost 2; bases outside the gene matches: 4. The CDR3, as DNA: TGTGCCAGCAGCTTCACAGGGGGCCCTAACACCGGGGAGCTGTTTTTT. Protein sequence: CASSFTGGPNTGELFF. Together with reference TRBV5-6 and TRBJ2-2, the CDR3 gives the full variable domain: DAGVTQSPTHLIKTRGQQVTLRCSPKSGHDTVSWYQQALGQGPQFIFQYYEEEERQRGNFPDRFSGHQFPNYSSELNVNALLLGDSALYLCASSFTGGPNTGELFFGEGSRLTVL.

V gene TRBV28 combines with J gene TRBJ1-2, with D unresolved. Germline V gene data show CDR1 as MDHEN and CDR2 as SYDVKM. The CDR3 runs to 12 residues. V gave up 2 bases and J gave up 5 bases, with 6 bases separating them. As DNA, the CDR3 is TGTGCCAGCAGTTTAATGGCTTATGGCTACACCTTC. It translates to CASSLMAYGYTF.

The V and J genes are TRBV7-2 and TRBJ1-2; 9 bases map to TRBD1. The CDR3 runs to 13 residues. V gave up 5 bases and J gave up 8 bases; unmatched junction bases: 6. The germline V gene encodes CDR1 SGHTA and CDR2 FQGNSA. Written as DNA, the CDR3 is TGTGCCAGCAGCCCGGGGACAGGGCGAGGCTACACCTTC. Encoded protein: CASSPGTGRGYTF.

This chain joins TRBV10-1 and TRBJ2-1, with D maybe TRBD2 (6 bases). Deletions cut 3 bases from V and 7 bases from J, with 13 bases between. Per the germline V gene, CDR1 is WNHNN and CDR2 is SYGVQD (reference sequence). This CDR3 spans 14 amino acids. The CDR3 region is CASSETLALNEQFF. The CDR3 region has the DNA TGCGCCAGCAGTGAAACGCTAGCGTTAAATGAGCAGTTCTTC.